The clone carrying this T cell receptor (beta chain) was observed at least ten times. The antigen is not known. Time point described: newly diagnosed GD, antithyroid drugs for less than 3 months. PBMCs were the source of the RNA used for TCR sequencing. To make TCR beta libraries, researchers used iRepertoire HTBI primers and Arm-PCR of CDR3 regions. MiXCR, applied by TCRdb to the multiplex PCR reads, yields one record per CDR3 protein. The table shows hundreds of thousands of distinct CDR3 sequences, with 14% to 15% occurring only once. These data belong to a study of regulatory T cells in long-lasting Graves disease. Study outcomes and limitations: The study found TRBV28, TRBJ1-2 and TRBJ2-5 favored in persistent disease.

CDR3 length: 15 amino acids. Germline V lookup: CDR1 SGHNT, CDR2 YENEEA. The junction had 10 bases not matched to a gene; V was cut back by 5 bases and J by 3 bases. The sample was also reused in another study, on T cells in Graves' hyperthyroidism and ophthalmopathy. That source reports: The definition of stable Graves' hyperthyroidism was no ophthalmopathy progression within 18 months. Patients aged 18 to 65 had newly diagnosed hyperthyroidism of under 2 months' duration.

The source material was peripheral blood mononuclear cells (PBMCs), sampled at new diagnosis, from a patient treated with antithyroid drugs. The sequence was obtained from a woman aged 35 to 49 with Graves disease. V gene TRBV11-3 combines with J gene TRBJ2-7; 7 bases map to TRBD1. CDR3 DNA: TGTGCCAGCAGCAACAGGGACAGCAGGGGCTACGAGCAGTACTTC. Its protein is CASSNRDSRGYEQYF.